This T cell receptor (beta chain) was identified during a study of spatial heterogeneity in lung cancer. Study context: Detection consistently captured more beta-chain sequences than alpha-chain sequences.

The time point was: sample taken at primary tumor resection. Tumor, nontumor lung or frozen PBMC supplied whole RNA that was sequenced unsorted. This clonotype was seen at least ten times. Every molecule of TCR cDNA had its own unique molecular identifier. Using its own MiXCR run on the 5' RACE reads, TCRdb lists one record per CDR3 protein. The table records about 90,000 distinct CDR3 sequences, roughly 9.5% of them present only once. Germline loops: CDR1 SQVTM, CDR2 ANQGSEA. Between the trimmed V and J ends, which lost 2 bases and 4 bases, there was a span of 11 bases. The CDR3 consists of 13 residues.

The chain recombines TRBV29-1 with TRBJ1-1; D might be TRBD1 (5 bases). This material consisted of PBMCs, taken at surgery. This receptor was identified in a male donor with early-stage non-small cell lung cancer. CDR3 bases: TGCAGCGTTGAATCCTATCAGGGCACTGAAGCTTTCTTT. It specifies CSVESYQGTEAFF.